The 24 T cell receptor beta chains presented below share a single source sample, sequenced in a study of CD8+CD57+ T cells in acquired aplastic anemia. The TCR beta profiling, which covered VDJ combination and CDR3 sequence, was carried out using genomic DNA as the template. From the reads, TCRdb called clonotypes with MiXCR, one entry per CDR3 protein. The table shows more than 100,000 distinct CDR3 sequences, with 40% to 45% occurring only once. Sequencing input: sorted CD4+, CD8+, or CD8+CD57+ T cells (not recorded which) from PBMCs. Receptors were obtained from a human donor in good health, serving as a control.

The chain uses TRBV6-5 and TRBJ1-1, with D possibly being TRBD1 (6 bases). The CDR3 extends over 13 amino acids. CDR1 is MNHEY, CDR2 SVGAGI, per germline. Trimming shortened V by 4 bases and J by 8 bases, and 14 bases separated the two germline ends. CDR3 DNA sequence: TGTGCCAGCAGTTCGCACAGGGCGCCCGAAGCTTTCTTT. It is translated as CASSSHRAPEAFF.

In this sample, this clonotype turned up many times. The chain employs TRBV12-3 or TRBV12-4 and TRBJ2-3, with 9 bases lining up with TRBD2. This CDR3 has 15 amino acids. With V trimmed by 4 bases and J by 4 bases, 6 bases remained unmatched. CDR3 sequence (DNA): TGTGCCAGCAGTTCCCGAGGACTAGCGTCAGATACGCAGTATTTT. Translated: CASSSRGLASDTQYF.

This clonotype appeared once. This sequence joins TRBV2 and TRBJ2-7, with D possibly being TRBD1 or TRBD2 (6 bases each). The CDR3 extends over 14 amino acids. Trimming took off 8 bases at V and 6 bases at J, with 20 bases between the two ends. Per germline, CDR1 SNHLY and CDR2 FYNNEI. CDR3 nucleotide sequence: TGTGCCAGCTCTAGGGGGGAGTCAGTTGGCGAGCAGTACTTC. Protein: CASSRGESVGEQYF.

This clonotype was observed a handful of times. This chain joins TRBV29-1 and TRBJ2-3; 7 bases agree with TRBD1. The length of the CDR3 is 13 residues. Germline V gives CDR1 SQVTM, CDR2 ANQGSEA. V shed 5 bases, J shed 5 bases, and the junction held 7 bases outside the gene matches. The CDR3 loop is CSVSRGQGDTQYF. CDR3 coding DNA: TGCAGCGTTTCTAGGGGGCAGGGAGATACGCAGTATTTT.

This chain links TRBV25-1 with TRBJ2-3; unclear D gene. The germline V and J ends were trimmed by 3 bases and 4 bases, with 8 bases remaining between them. CDR3 length: 13 residues. Per germline, CDR1 MGHDK and CDR2 SYGVNS. CDR3 sequence reads: CASSDGAADTQYF. In nucleotides, the CDR3 is TGTGCCAGCAGTGACGGAGCCGCAGATACGCAGTATTTT.

This chain joins TRBV3-1 and TRBJ1-2, with D possibly TRBD1 on 6 matching bases. The CDR3 consists of 16 residues. Germline CDR1 reads LGHDT; CDR2 reads YNNKEL (reference sequence). Trimming pared 4 bases from V and 2 bases from J, leaving 17 bases between. For the CDR3, the DNA is TGTGCCAGCAGCCTCCTCTCAACAGGGATGAACTATGGCTACACCTTC. It specifies CASSLLSTGMNYGYTF.

This clonotype was seen repeatedly, ten times or more. The V and J genes are TRBV5-4 and TRBJ1-2; no firm D call. With 4 bases removed from V and 0 bases from J, the gap between germline ends came to 13 bases. Germline lookup yields CDR1 SGHNT and CDR2 YYREEE (reference sequence). The CDR3 runs 15 residues. CDR3: CASSKGGHPNYGYTF. DNA for the CDR3: TGTGCCAGCAGCAAAGGCGGCCACCCTAACTATGGCTACACCTTC.

This clonotype has more than one count but fewer than ten. The chain recombines TRBV18 with TRBJ2-3, with D perhaps matching TRBD2 (6 bases). The CDR3 spans 12 residues. V was cut by 6 bases and J by 5 bases, with 9 bases left in between. Germline values: CDR1 KGHSH, CDR2 LQKENI. For the CDR3, the DNA is TGTGCCAGCTCCCGGGACTTAGATACGCAGTATTTT. It codes for CASSRDLDTQYF.

This clonotype was recorded many times. J is TRBJ2-2 and V is TRBV24-1; 9 nucleotides match TRBD1. The V and J ends lost 9 bases and 5 bases, in that order; junction bases with no gene match: 9. Germline loops: CDR1 KGHDR, CDR2 SFDVKD. The CDR3 is 15 amino acids. CDR3 region: CATGGTGQGTGELFF. CDR3 coding DNA: TGTGCCACCGGGGGTACGGGACAGGGAACCGGGGAGCTGTTTTTT.

This clonotype was detected ten times or more. J is TRBJ1-4 and V is TRBV19, with D maybe TRBD1 (5 bases). Deletions cut 7 bases from V and 5 bases from J, with 14 bases between. Germline CDR1 reads LNHDA; CDR2 reads SQIVND (reference sequence). The CDR3 contains 14 residues. The CDR3 bases are TGTGCCAGTAACAATGACAGAATAAATGAAAAACTGTTTTTT. It encodes CASNNDRINEKLFF.

This clonotype has ten or more counts. J is TRBJ2-1 and V is TRBV5-1; tentatively, D is TRBD2 (5 bases). The V gene's germline CDR1 is SGHRS and CDR2 YFSETQ. Between the trimmed V and J ends, which lost 2 bases and 10 bases, there was a span of 16 bases. This CDR3 has 14 amino acids. Here the CDR3 reads CASSLSAALREQFF. In DNA form, the CDR3 reads TGCGCCAGCAGCTTATCAGCGGCGTTAAGGGAGCAGTTCTTC.

The sample holds a few counts of this clonotype. The gene calls are TRBV27 and TRBJ1-2, with 9 bases matching TRBD1. V trimming: 4 bases; J trimming: 6 bases; junction bases outside the gene matches: 6. The CDR3 is 14 amino acids. CDR1 MNHEY and CDR2 SMNVEV come from the germline V gene (reference sequence). The CDR3 is CASSWTGAPNGYTF. The DNA for the CDR3 is TGTGCCAGCAGTTGGACAGGGGCCCCGAATGGCTACACCTTC.

This chain uses TRBV27 with TRBJ2-7; D is uncertain. The V end was cut by 2 bases, the J end by 3 bases, with 17 bases between. The CDR3 loop spans 16 amino acids. Germline V gene sequence: CDR1 MNHEY, CDR2 SMNVEV (reference sequence). The CDR3 DNA reads as TGTGCCAGCAGTTTAGGTTCGCCCAGCCCGGGCTACGAGCAGTACTTC. Translation gives CASSLGSPSPGYEQYF.

The table lists this clonotype with many counts. This chain uses TRBV11-2 with TRBJ2-6, with 10 nucleotides matching TRBD2. The junction had 13 bases not matched to a gene; V was cut back by 2 bases and J by 0 bases. CDR3 length: 21 residues. CDR1 is SGHAT and CDR2 is FQNNGV in the germline V gene. In DNA, the CDR3 is TGTGCCAGCAGCTTACGGCTGTCTAGCGGGGGAACCACCTCTGGGGCCAACGTCCTGACTTTC. It translates to CASSLRLSSGGTTSGANVLTF.

This chain connects TRBV29-1 to TRBJ2-7; no reliable D call. The CDR3 sequence is 10 residues long. V lost 4 bases and J lost 4, with 5 bases in between. Germline V lookup: CDR1 SQVTM, CDR2 ANQGSEA. The CDR3 nucleotides read TGCAGCGTTGGCGATTACGAGCAGTACTTC. It encodes CSVGDYEQYF.

This clonotype was observed many times. The chain joins TRBV3-1 to TRBJ2-1; D possibly matches TRBD1 or TRBD2 (6 bases each). Germline V lookup: CDR1 LGHDT, CDR2 YNNKEL (reference sequence). V dropped 4 bases and J dropped 7 bases, with 20 bases sitting between them. CDR3 length: 16 amino acids. CDR3 nucleotide sequence: TGTGCCAGCAGCCTCTCCGGCGGGACAAAGAGGAATGAGCAGTTCTTC. Protein product: CASSLSGGTKRNEQFF.

The chain employs TRBV2 and TRBJ1-6; D is unresolved. Germline V gene data show CDR1 as SNHLY and CDR2 as FYNNEI. V lost 2 bases and J lost 9, with 8 bases in between. The CDR3 extends over 13 amino acids. The CDR3 bases are TGTGCCAGCAGTGAATCCGGTAGTTCACCCCTCCACTTT. Its protein is CASSESGSSPLHF.

This rearrangement joins TRBV6-5 to TRBJ2-1, with 7 bases matching TRBD2. J was trimmed by 2 bases and V by 2 bases; bases with no gene match: 3. Per germline, CDR1 MNHEY and CDR2 SVGAGI. The CDR3 contains 15 residues. In nucleotides, the CDR3 is TGTGCCAGCAGTTACGGCGGGGGAGCCTACAATGAGCAGTTCTTC. Translating it yields CASSYGGGAYNEQFF.

In this sample, this clonotype turned up many times. The chain employs TRBV5-4 and TRBJ2-5; 16 positions match TRBD2. CDR1 and CDR2 from the germline V gene are SGHNT and YYREEE (reference sequence). This CDR3 has 16 amino acids. V lost 4 bases and J lost 4; bases outside the gene matches: 4. The CDR3 spells CASSQGTSGRVETQYF. CDR3 coding DNA: TGTGCCAGCAGCCAGGGGACTAGCGGGAGGGTAGAGACCCAGTACTTC.

This clonotype was picked up a small number of times. This clone may be a read error of a much larger clone one base away. CDR3: CASAIGTLEDTQYF. The CDR3 bases are TGTGCCAGCGCTATAGGGACCTTGGAAGATACGCAGTATTTT. The J gene is TRBJ2-3, the V gene TRBV12-3 or TRBV12-4; D might be TRBD1 or TRBD2, each matching 5 bases. V lost 8 bases to trimming and J lost 5 bases, with 17 bases between them. This CDR3 comprises 14 residues.

This clonotype was seen only a few times. The rearrangement uses TRBV27 and TRBJ1-1; a possible D gene is TRBD1 (5 bases). Germline assignment: CDR1 MNHEY and CDR2 SMNVEV (reference sequence). V shed 2 bases and J shed 9 bases, with 13 bases lying between them. The CDR3 spans 13 residues. CDR3 amino acids: CASSLAQGAKAFF. The CDR3 DNA is TGTGCCAGCAGTTTAGCCCAGGGAGCGAAAGCTTTCTTT.

The V and J genes are TRBV7-2 and TRBJ2-1; 8 bases line up with TRBD2. CDR1 SGHTA and CDR2 FQGNSA come from the germline V gene. Trimming cost V 1 base and J 0 bases; bases outside gene matches: 2. CDR3 length equals 16 residues. This CDR3 reads CASSLETSGSYNEQFF. CDR3 nucleotide sequence: TGTGCCAGCAGCTTAGAAACTAGCGGCTCCTACAATGAGCAGTTCTTC. Full variable domain (missing parts from reference TRBV7-2 and TRBJ2-1): GAGVSQSPSNKVTEKGKDVELRCDPISGHTALYWYRQSLGQGLEFLIYFQGNSAPDKSGLPSDRFSAERTGGSVSTLTIQRTQQEDSAVYLCASSLETSGSYNEQFFGPGTRLTVL.

CDR3 in amino acids: CATSSGNYEQYF. The CDR3 DNA reads TGTGCCACCTCTAGCGGGAACTACGAGCAGTACTTC. The genes are TRBV24-1 and TRBJ2-7; 9 bases map to TRBD2. Germline V lookup: CDR1 KGHDR, CDR2 SFDVKD. This CDR3 contains 12 residues. Trimming cost V 9 bases and J 3 bases; bases outside gene matches: 2.

This clonotype was counted many times. The chain has TRBV25-1 and TRBJ2-5; 12 bases line up with TRBD2. The CDR3 runs to 16 residues. V lost 4 bases to trimming and J lost 5 bases; unmatched junction nucleotides: 8. Germline assignment: CDR1 MGHDK and CDR2 SYGVNS. This CDR3 reads CASSALAGGPRETQYF. For the CDR3, the DNA is TGTGCCAGCAGTGCACTAGCGGGAGGTCCAAGGGAGACCCAGTACTTC.